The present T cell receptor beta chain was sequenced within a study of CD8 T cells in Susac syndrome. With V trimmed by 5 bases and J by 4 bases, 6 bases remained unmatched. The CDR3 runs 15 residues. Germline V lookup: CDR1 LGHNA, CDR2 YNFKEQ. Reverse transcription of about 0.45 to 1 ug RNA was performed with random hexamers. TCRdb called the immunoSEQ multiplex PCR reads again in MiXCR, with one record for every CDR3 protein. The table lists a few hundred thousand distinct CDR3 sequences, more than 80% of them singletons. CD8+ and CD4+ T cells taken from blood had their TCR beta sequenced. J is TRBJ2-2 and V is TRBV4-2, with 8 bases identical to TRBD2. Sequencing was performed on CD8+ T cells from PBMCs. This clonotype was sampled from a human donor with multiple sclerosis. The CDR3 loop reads CASSGGLALTGELFF. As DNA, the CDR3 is TGTGCCAGCAGCGGAGGACTAGCCCTCACCGGGGAGCTGTTTTTT.